The 13 T cell receptor beta chains reported below all come from one sample, sequenced in a study of T cells in Graves' hyperthyroidism and ophthalmopathy. The CDR3 regions of TCR beta were amplified from RNA transcripts. First-round RT-PCR of the TCR CDR3 relied on the HTBI primer set. Via MiXCR, TCRdb re-called the multiplex PCR reads, giving one row per CDR3 protein. The sample includes 370,000 or so distinct CDR3 sequences, around a quarter of them seen just once. Material: blood. The source of these receptors is a man aged 45-60 years with Graves' hyperthyroidism.

The chain has TRBV28 and TRBJ2-3; maybe TRBD2 (5 bases). The CDR3 covers 13 residues. The germline V gene has CDR1 MDHEN and CDR2 SYDVKM. Trimming stripped 7 bases from V and 2 bases from J, with 10 bases between. For the CDR3, the DNA is TGTGCCAGCACCGCGGGCACCACAGATACGCAGTATTTT. This gives the protein CASTAGTTDTQYF.

Comment on this clonotype: One end of the junction varies from germline; a read error may be responsible. J is TRBJ1-1 and V is TRBV6-1, with 7 bases lining up with TRBD1. The CDR3 covers 12 residues. Germline V lookup: CDR1 MNHNS, CDR2 SASEGT. The chain's CDR3 is CASSEYRGSASF. In DNA form, the CDR3 reads TGTGCCAGCAGTGAGTACAGGGGTTCAGCTTCCTTT.

This clonotype has at least ten counts. This sequence joins TRBV20-1 and TRBJ2-3; D not certain. CDR1 and CDR2 (germline): DFQATT, SNEGSKA (reference sequence). Trimming left V 3 bases short and J 1 base short, with 14 bases between. There are 15 residues in the CDR3. This CDR3 reads CSARLRRRGTDTQYF. The CDR3 coding sequence is TGCAGTGCTAGGCTAAGGCGTCGAGGCACAGATACGCAGTATTTT.

Only a few counts were recorded for this clonotype. V and J are TRBV10-3 and TRBJ2-7, with D possibly being TRBD2 (6 bases). Deletions cut 6 bases from V and 0 bases from J, with 12 bases between. This CDR3 has 14 residues. CDR1 is ENHRY and CDR2 is SYGVKD in the germline V gene. This CDR3 is CAIRSAGSSYEQYF. The CDR3 nucleotides are TGTGCCATCAGGTCTGCGGGAAGCTCCTACGAGCAGTACTTC.

This chain uses TRBV5-1 with TRBJ1-1, with TRBD1 as a possible D gene (6 bases). Germline V gene sequence: CDR1 SGHRS, CDR2 YFSETQ. Trimming pared 4 bases from V and 6 bases from J, leaving 10 bases between. The CDR3 runs 12 residues. CDR3 region: CASSPGQPEAFF. CDR3 in DNA: TGCGCCAGCAGCCCAGGACAGCCTGAAGCTTTCTTT. The full variable domain, with the rest looked up from reference TRBV5-1 and TRBJ1-1, is KAGVTQTPRYLIKTRGQQVTLSCSPISGHRSVSWYQQTPGQGLQFLFEYFSETQRNKGNFPGRFSGRQFSNSRSEMNVSTLELGDSALYLCASSPGQPEAFFGQGTRLTVV.

The chain employs TRBV7-6 and TRBJ2-7; the D gene could be TRBD1 or TRBD2 (6 bases each). Trimming took off 5 bases at V and 0 bases at J, with 14 bases between the two ends. The CDR3 extends over 15 amino acids. Germline V gene data show CDR1 as SGHVS and CDR2 as FNYEAQ. CDR3 DNA: TGTGCCAGCAGCCCCCTCGGGGGCGACTCCTACGAGCAGTACTTC. It specifies CASSPLGGDSYEQYF.

The chain combines TRBV19 with TRBJ2-1, with D perhaps matching TRBD2 (5 bases). This CDR3 comprises 13 residues. Trimming took 5 bases from V and 4 from J, leaving 9 bases between them. In germline, CDR1 is LNHDA, CDR2 SQIVND (reference sequence). The CDR3 region is CASSRGFYNEQFF. The DNA of the CDR3 is TGTGCCAGTAGTCGGGGTTTTTACAATGAGCAGTTCTTC. The full variable domain, completed using reference TRBV19 and TRBJ2-1, is DGGITQSPKYLFRKEGQNVTLSCEQNLNHDAMYWYRQDPGQGLRLIYYSQIVNDFQKGDIAEGYSVSREKKESFPLTVTSAQKNPTAFYLCASSRGFYNEQFFGPGTRLTVL.

The rearrangement uses TRBV5-1 and TRBJ2-1; TRBD2 agrees at 14 bases. The J segment lost 2 bases and the V segment lost 4 bases, leaving 5 bases of the junction unmatched. Germline CDR1 reads SGHRS; CDR2 reads YFSETQ. The CDR3 loop spans 17 amino acids. The CDR3 DNA reads as TGCGCCAGCAGCCCGGGACTAGCGGGAGTGGCCTACAATGAGCAGTTCTTC. Translation: CASSPGLAGVAYNEQFF.

This clonotype was observed many times. The chain uses TRBV11-2 and TRBJ2-2, with TRBD1 matching over 7 bases. Germline CDR1 is SGHAT and CDR2 is FQNNGV. Trimming at V came to 5 bases and at J to 4 bases, leaving 7 bases not matched to a gene. The CDR3 sequence is 15 residues long. The CDR3 loop reads CASSTTGLGTGELFF. The CDR3, as DNA: TGTGCCAGCAGCACGACAGGGCTGGGCACCGGGGAGCTGTTTTTT.

This clonotype appeared many times. This chain connects TRBV7-8 to TRBJ2-5; 12 positions agree with TRBD2. The CDR3 covers 16 residues. The trim removed 5 bases at V and 5 bases at J, leaving 9 bases unmatched. The germline V gene encodes CDR1 SGHVS and CDR2 FQNEAQ. The CDR3 reads CASSPRLAGAVETQYF. The DNA for the CDR3 is TGTGCCAGCAGCCCCCGACTAGCGGGAGCGGTGGAGACCCAGTACTTC.

This clonotype was counted many times. The rearrangement uses TRBV2 and TRBJ2-1; 7 bases agree with TRBD1. The trim removed 6 bases at V and 8 bases at J, leaving 4 bases unmatched. The CDR3 is 12 residues long. Per germline, CDR1 SNHLY and CDR2 FYNNEI. DNA for the CDR3: TGTGCCAGCAGGACAGGGTGGGATGAGCAGTTCTTC. Protein sequence: CASRTGWDEQFF.

This rearrangement joins TRBV19 to TRBJ2-2; 7 nucleotides line up with TRBD1. V lost 7 bases and J lost 4; bases outside the gene matches: 6. Germline V lookup: CDR1 LNHDA, CDR2 SQIVND (reference sequence). This CDR3 region has 14 residues. Written as DNA, the CDR3 is TGTGCCAGTACTTCCAGGGGGACCACCGGGGAGCTGTTTTTT. It specifies CASTSRGTTGELFF.

The chain joins TRBV12-3 or TRBV12-4 to TRBJ1-2, with no clear D. V dropped 5 bases and J dropped 7 bases, with 14 bases sitting between them. The CDR3 spans 13 residues. The CDR3 DNA reads TGTGCCAGCAGTATCGGCGGGGTAGCTGGCTACACCTTC. Translation gives CASSIGGVAGYTF.